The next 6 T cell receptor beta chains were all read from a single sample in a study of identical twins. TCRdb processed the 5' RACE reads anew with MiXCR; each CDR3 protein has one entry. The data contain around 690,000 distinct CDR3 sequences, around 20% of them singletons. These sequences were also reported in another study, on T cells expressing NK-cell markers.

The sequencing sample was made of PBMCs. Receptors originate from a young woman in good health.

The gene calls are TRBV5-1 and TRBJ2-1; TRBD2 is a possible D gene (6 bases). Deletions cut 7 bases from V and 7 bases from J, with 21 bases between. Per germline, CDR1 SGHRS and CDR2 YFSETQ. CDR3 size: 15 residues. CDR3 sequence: CASLLGAGVSNEQFF. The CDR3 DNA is TGCGCCAGCCTACTTGGAGCGGGTGTGTCGAATGAGCAGTTCTTC.

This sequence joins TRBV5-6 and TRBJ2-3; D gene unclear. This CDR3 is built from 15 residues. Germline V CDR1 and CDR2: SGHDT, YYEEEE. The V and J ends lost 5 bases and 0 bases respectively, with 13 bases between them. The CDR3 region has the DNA TGTGCCAGCAGTCCCAGCCGGGCTAGCACAGATACGCAGTATTTT. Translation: CASSPSRASTDTQYF.

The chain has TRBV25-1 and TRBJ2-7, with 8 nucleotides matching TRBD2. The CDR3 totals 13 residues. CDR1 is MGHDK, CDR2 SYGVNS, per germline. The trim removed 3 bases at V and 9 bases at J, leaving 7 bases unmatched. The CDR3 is CASSEPSGRGQYF. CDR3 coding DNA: TGTGCCAGCAGTGAGCCTAGCGGGCGCGGGCAGTACTTC.

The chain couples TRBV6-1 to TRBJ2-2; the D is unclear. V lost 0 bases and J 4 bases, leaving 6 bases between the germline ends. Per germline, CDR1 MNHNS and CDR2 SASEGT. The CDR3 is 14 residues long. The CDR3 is CASSEARLTGELFF. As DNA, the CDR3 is TGTGCCAGCAGTGAAGCCCGACTCACCGGGGAGCTGTTTTTT.

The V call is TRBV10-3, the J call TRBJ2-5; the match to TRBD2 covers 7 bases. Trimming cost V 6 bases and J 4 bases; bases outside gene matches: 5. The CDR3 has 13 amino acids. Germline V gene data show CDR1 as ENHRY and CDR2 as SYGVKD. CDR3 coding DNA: TGTGCCATCAGGACCGGGACTACAGAGACCCAGTACTTC. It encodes CAIRTGTTETQYF.

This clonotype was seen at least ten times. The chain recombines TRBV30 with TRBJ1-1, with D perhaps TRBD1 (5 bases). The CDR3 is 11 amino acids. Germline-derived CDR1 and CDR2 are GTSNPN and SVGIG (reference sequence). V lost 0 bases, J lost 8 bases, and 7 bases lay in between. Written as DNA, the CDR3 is TGTGCCTGGAGTGTACGGGGGGAAGCTTTCTTT. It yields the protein CAWSVRGEAFF. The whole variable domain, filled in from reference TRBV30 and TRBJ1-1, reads SQTIHQWPATLVQPVGSPLSLECTVEGTSNPNLYWYRQAAGRGLQLLFYSVGIGQISSEVPQNLSASRPQDRQFILSSKKLLLSDSGFYLCAWSVRGEAFFGQGTRLTVV.